This T cell receptor (beta chain) is drawn from a study of T cells in Graves' hyperthyroidism and ophthalmopathy. Study findings and constraints: The blood repertoire included most of the expanded thyroid clonotypes above 0.001.

From RNA transcripts, TCR beta CDR3 regions were amplified. When the TCR CDR3 underwent first-round RT-PCR, the HTBI primer set was used. A single record per CDR3 protein comes from TCRdb applying MiXCR to the multiplex PCR reads. The sample lists around 450,000 distinct CDR3 sequences, roughly an eighth occurring once. Trimming cost V 0 bases and J 5 bases, with 2 bases left between them. Germline V gene sequence: CDR1 DFQATT, CDR2 SNEGSKA (reference sequence). The CDR3 is made up of 11 amino acids. As regards this clonotype: Its antigen is unknown.

The clonotype comes from a woman aged 18-35 years with Graves' hyperthyroidism. The V and J genes are TRBV20-1 and TRBJ1-5; no clear D gene. The sequenced sample consisted of blood. CDR3 residues: CSAREDQPQHF. CDR3 coding DNA: TGCAGTGCTAGAGAAGATCAGCCCCAGCATTTT.